Listed below are T cell receptor beta chains from one sample, sequenced in a study of CD8+CD57+ T cells in acquired aplastic anemia. A single record per CDR3 protein comes from TCRdb applying MiXCR to the reads. The sample includes 150,000 to 200,000 distinct CDR3 sequences, roughly 60% of them seen just once. The specimen was sorted CD4+, CD8+, or CD8+CD57+ T cells (not recorded which) from PBMCs. The receptors derive from a human donor with aplastic anemia. The conserved cysteine and the conserved F or W are not part of the CDR3 here.

V gene | CDR3 length | CDR3 protein
TRBV2 | 11 | ASSPDRGQGYT
TRBV24-1 | 12 | ATSSNHRDDEQF
TRBV7-2 | 14 | ASSFGQGPTGTEAF
TRBV7-8 | 12 | ASSRTSGPYEQY
TRBV6-5 | 10 | ASSYLGQEAF
TRBV7-2 | 12 | ASSLERGSTEAF
TRBV7-6 | 14 | ASSPMTGGNNSPLH
TRBV9 | 11 | ASSGDPGPPLH
TRBV7-2 | 13 | ASSRLADPYNEQF
TRBV7-9 | 14 | ASSLKLGHGGETQY
TRBV7-3 | 11 | ASSLTDRSPLH
TRBV5-1 | 8 | ASSTREQY
TRBV10-3 | 12 | ASLRETGRSPLH
TRBV11-2 | 11 | ASSWRQFNEQF
TRBV11-3 | 12 | ASSLLRGRPEQY
TRBV7-9 | 10 | ASSLIRGALF
TRBV6-8 | 9 | ASSPNYGYT
TRBV7-6 | 15 | ASSLYELAGGRETQY
TRBV15 | 11 | ATSRGQQETQY
TRBV19 | 9 | TSTGGTEAF
TRBV20-1 | 14 | SARRGRSKGAGELF
TRBV5-1 | 10 | ASKNPTGELF
TRBV7-9 | 12 | ASSFSETSDEQF
TRBV6-1 | 9 | ASWGLAGQY
TRBV29-1 | 12 | SVAQDRNSYEQY
TRBV27 | 11 | ASSVTGANVLT
TRBV7-9 | 10 | ASVGSTYEQY
TRBV20-1 | 11 | SALEMGLYEQY
TRBV4-1 | 13 | ASSQSLAAPYEQY
TRBV10-3 | 11 | AISIGDRDTQY
TRBV15 | 11 | ATSTQVLAVMY
TRBV29-1 | 11 | SVDSGKRGEQY
TRBV24-1 | 18 | ATSDSGTSGGGRSTGELF
TRBV18 | 15 | ASSPLGGDANTGELF
TRBV7-8 | 13 | ASSLTTGNTGELF
TRBV25-1 | 10 | ASATGFSGYT
TRBV4-2 | 13 | ASSQVAEGLYEQY
TRBV2 | 11 | ASSAGASYEQY
TRBV7-3 | 12 | ASIYLALTDTQY
TRBV9 | 11 | ASRDRGNTEAF
TRBV2 | 10 | ASSGARYEQY
TRBV29-1 | 12 | SVQTGQGYAEAF
TRBV15 | 9 | ATRDREKLF
TRBV10-2 | 13 | ASSEFGSPGTEAF
TRBV7-8 | 13 | ASSLVAGGRGTQY
TRBV7-9 | 11 | ATKRLDFEKLF
TRBV6-6 | 17 | ASSHGTSGGTRRTDTQY
TRBV24-1 | 12 | ATRTGASYNEQF
TRBV29-1 | 13 | SVEEWTGTNYGYT
TRBV15 | 14 | ATSRVGAHPNYEQY
TRBV19 | 14 | ASSQPIGRSPYEQY
TRBV2 | 12 | ASSLTEGRQKLF